Listed below are T cell receptor beta chains from one sample, sequenced in a study of cytomegalovirus exposure and HLA in healthy donors. TCRdb keeps only in-frame clones here, not all; method: immunoSEQ multiplex PCR. Of about 250,000 clones detected, more than 75% appear once; the ten largest clones hold around 11%. The sequenced sample consisted of PBMCs. Receptors originate from a man younger than 35 in good health and CMV-seropositive. CDR3s leave out the opening cysteine and the closing phenylalanine or tryptophan.

V	J	CDR3
TRBV7-9	TRBJ1-2	ASSTGQLPAPNYGYT
TRBV4-2	TRBJ1-5	ASSQVLGASSNQPQH
TRBV27	TRBJ2-2	ASSPSVVDNTGELF
TRBV6-5	TRBJ2-5	ASSGQGQETQY
TRBV7-2	TRBJ1-2	ASSLERNYGYT
TRBV15	TRBJ2-1	ATSSRRKNEQF
TRBV9	TRBJ2-7	ASSVEDQPRHYEQY
TRBV30	TRBJ2-1	ACPRRLGDEQF
TRBV19	TRBJ2-7	ASSMGTGHEQY
TRBV25-1	TRBJ2-7	ASSEGGSVVEQY
TRBV2	TRBJ1-3	ASSAGNSGNTIY
TRBV7-3	TRBJ2-5	ASSSGLHQETQY
TRBV19	TRBJ1-5	ASSPGIQPQH
TRBV6-6	TRBJ2-7	ASRPGTATYEQY
TRBV4-2	TRBJ1-2	ASSQGWDRTNYGYT
TRBV30	TRBJ1-5	AWSVGTERPQH
TRBV4-1	TRBJ2-3	ASTPTQGSTDTQY
TRBV4-1	TRBJ2-7	ASSQDRTGVLEQY
TRBV6-5	TRBJ1-1	ASKEYRGMNTEAF
TRBV18	TRBJ1-1	ASSPPTAVNTEAF
TRBV19	TRBJ2-7	ASSMELALGQY
TRBV29-1	TRBJ2-1	SVEPGSMNEQF
TRBV30	TRBJ2-3	AWSASGSTDTQY
TRBV2	TRBJ2-7	ASKGQGAYEQY
TRBV7-9	TRBJ1-2	ASSFPGIYGYT
TRBV7-8	TRBJ2-5	ASSLELAVGPQY
TRBV6-5	TRBJ2-7	ASRPDRGLWY
TRBV6-1	TRBJ1-1	ASSVRQGMAWEAF
TRBV27	TRBJ2-7	ASKGQDRYEQY